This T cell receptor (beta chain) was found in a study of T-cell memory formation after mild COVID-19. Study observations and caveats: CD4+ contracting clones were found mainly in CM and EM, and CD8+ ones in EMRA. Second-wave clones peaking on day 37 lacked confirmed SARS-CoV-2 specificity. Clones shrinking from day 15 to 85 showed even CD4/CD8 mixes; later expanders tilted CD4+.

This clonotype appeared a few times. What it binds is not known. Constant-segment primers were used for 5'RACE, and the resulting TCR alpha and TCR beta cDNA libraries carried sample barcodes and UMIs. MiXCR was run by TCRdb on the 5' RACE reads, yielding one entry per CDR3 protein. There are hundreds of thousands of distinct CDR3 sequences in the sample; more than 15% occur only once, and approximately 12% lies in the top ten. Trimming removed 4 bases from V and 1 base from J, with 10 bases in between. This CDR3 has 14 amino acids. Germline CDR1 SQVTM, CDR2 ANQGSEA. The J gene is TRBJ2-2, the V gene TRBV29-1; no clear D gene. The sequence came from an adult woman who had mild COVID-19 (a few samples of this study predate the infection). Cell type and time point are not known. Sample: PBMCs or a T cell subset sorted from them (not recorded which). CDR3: CSVVGHLNTGELFF. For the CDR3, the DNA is TGCAGCGTTGTCGGCCATTTGAACACCGGGGAGCTGTTTTTT.